The 20 T cell receptor beta chains listed next were all sequenced from one sample in a study of blood T cell repertoires in COVID-19. Clones were sequenced by immunoSEQ multiplex PCR, and TCRdb holds only the in-frame ones, with some missing. The profile covers roughly 260,000 clones, with roughly nine tenths appearing a single time and approximately 3.8% taken by the ten largest. Material: peripheral blood. These receptors all come from a man aged 55 to 70 who had recovered from COVID-19.

This chain joins TRBV5-4 and TRBJ2-3; 9 bases map to TRBD1. Germline CDR1 reads SGHNT; CDR2 reads YYREEE (reference sequence). This CDR3 contains 19 residues. V trimming: 4 bases; J trimming: 2 bases; junction bases outside the gene matches: 17. The CDR3 is CASSAYRTGAITPTDTQYF. CDR3 in DNA: TGTGCCAGCAGCGCCTACCGGACAGGGGCTATTACCCCCACAGATACGCAGTATTTT.

This rearrangement joins TRBV11-1 to TRBJ2-7, with no clear D. CDR3 length: 13 amino acids. Germline values: CDR1 SGHAT, CDR2 FQDESV (reference sequence). V dropped 1 base and J dropped 0 bases, with 4 bases sitting between them. Written as DNA, the CDR3 is TGTGCCAGCAGCTTAGTCAGCTCCTACGAGCAGTACTTC. Amino acids: CASSLVSSYEQYF.

J is TRBJ2-7 and V is TRBV27; TRBD1 is a possible D gene (6 bases). Germline V gene sequence: CDR1 MNHEY, CDR2 SMNVEV (reference sequence). This CDR3 has 14 amino acids. Between the trimmed V and J ends, which lost 4 bases and 0 bases, there was a span of 10 bases. The CDR3 sequence is CASSYNRDSYEQYF. The DNA for the CDR3 is TGTGCCAGCAGTTATAACAGGGACTCCTACGAGCAGTACTTC.

This rearrangement joins TRBV10-3 to TRBJ2-2; 9 bases are shared with TRBD2. The CDR3 contains 13 residues. Germline V gene sequence: CDR1 ENHRY, CDR2 SYGVKD. Trimming took 9 bases from V and 9 from J; bases not matched to a gene: 8. CDR3 in amino acids: CAMRAGGQWELFF. In DNA, the CDR3 is TGTGCCATGAGAGCGGGGGGCCAATGGGAGCTGTTTTTT.

The chain links TRBV5-8 to TRBJ1-2, with D hard to call. Trimming pared 4 bases from V and 5 bases from J, leaving 15 bases between. The germline V gene encodes CDR1 SGHTS and CDR2 YDEGEE. CDR3 length: 14 amino acids. CDR3 amino acids: CASSPWREVYGYTF. The DNA of the CDR3 is TGTGCCAGCAGCCCATGGAGGGAGGTGTATGGCTACACCTTC.

The V gene is TRBV5-1, the J gene TRBJ1-1; unclear D gene. V was pared by 0 bases and J by 0 bases, with 6 bases between. The CDR3 has 14 amino acids. The V gene's germline CDR1 is SGHRS and CDR2 YFSETQ. The CDR3 coding sequence is TGCGCCAGCAGCTTGGTGAGCATGAACACTGAAGCTTTCTTT. The encoded protein is CASSLVSMNTEAFF. The variable domain in full, completed from reference TRBV5-1 and TRBJ1-1, reads KAGVTQTPRYLIKTRGQQVTLSCSPISGHRSVSWYQQTPGQGLQFLFEYFSETQRNKGNFPGRFSGRQFSNSRSEMNVSTLELGDSALYLCASSLVSMNTEAFFGQGTRLTVV.

J is TRBJ1-4 and V is TRBV4-1; 10 nucleotides align to TRBD1. The CDR3 covers 21 residues. With 2 bases clipped from V and 3 bases from J, the junction kept 18 bases outside the gene matches. Germline lookup yields CDR1 MGHRA and CDR2 YSYEKL. CDR3 DNA: TGCGCCAGCAGCCAACGCAAAGATACGACAGGGGGCCTTCACTCTAATGAAAAACTGTTTTTT. This sequence encodes CASSQRKDTTGGLHSNEKLFF.

This chain uses TRBV7-8 with TRBJ2-7; the D gene is possibly TRBD2 (7 bases). Germline V CDR1 and CDR2: SGHVS, FQNEAQ. Trimming cost V 5 bases and J 0 bases, with 17 bases left between them. The CDR3 length is 16 residues. Here the CDR3 reads CASSPPGGESSYEQYF. The CDR3 nucleotides are TGTGCCAGCAGCCCCCCGGGGGGCGAAAGCTCCTACGAGCAGTACTTC.

This chain joins TRBV18 and TRBJ2-5, with 7 positions matching TRBD2. V was clipped by 3 bases and J by 4 bases; unmatched bases: 8. Germline lookup yields CDR1 KGHSH and CDR2 LQKENI. This CDR3 has 15 amino acids. CDR3: CASSPSRGVRETQYF. The CDR3 coding sequence is TGTGCCAGCTCACCGTCTCGGGGGGTGAGAGAGACCCAGTACTTC. The variable domain in full, completed from reference TRBV18 and TRBJ2-5, reads NAGVMQNPRHLVRRRGQEARLRCSPMKGHSHVYWYRQLPEEGLKFMVYLQKENIIDESGMPKERFSAEFPKEGPSILRIQQVVRGDSAAYFCASSPSRGVRETQYFGPGTRLLVL.

The chain couples TRBV19 to TRBJ1-1; 8 bases map to TRBD1. Germline V gene sequence: CDR1 LNHDA, CDR2 SQIVND (reference sequence). Unmatched junction bases numbered 4, after V lost 4 bases and J lost 3 bases. The CDR3 is made up of 14 amino acids. The CDR3 is CASSRTGSHTEAFF. The CDR3 DNA follows: TGTGCCAGTAGTAGGACAGGGTCACACACTGAAGCTTTCTTT.

This chain uses TRBV28 with TRBJ2-3, with no clear D. The germline gives CDR1 MDHEN, CDR2 SYDVKM. V was pared by 1 base and J by 3 bases, with 2 bases between. This CDR3 has 12 amino acids. This CDR3 reads CASSLSTDTQYF. The DNA for the CDR3 is TGTGCCAGCAGTTTATCTACAGATACGCAGTATTTT.

This chain links TRBV12-3 or TRBV12-4 with TRBJ2-2; D is ambiguous. V lost 3 bases to trimming and J lost 6 bases, with 8 bases between them. This CDR3 has 13 amino acids. The CDR3 nucleotides read TGTGCCAGCAGTTTTGTCGAGGCCGGGGAGCTGTTTTTT. Amino acids: CASSFVEAGELFF.

V is TRBV19 and J is TRBJ1-1; possible D gene TRBD1, 6 bases. Trimming left V 3 bases short and J 6 bases short, with 11 bases between. Germline CDR1 reads LNHDA; CDR2 reads SQIVND (reference sequence). The CDR3 runs 13 residues. The CDR3 protein is CASSMMGAAEAFF. The CDR3 nucleotides are TGTGCCAGTAGTATGATGGGGGCTGCTGAAGCTTTCTTT.

V usage is TRBV5-1 and J usage is TRBJ1-2; D is unclear. This CDR3 comprises 17 residues. Per the germline V gene, CDR1 is SGHRS and CDR2 is YFSETQ. V gave up 0 bases and J gave up 7 bases, with 22 bases separating them. The CDR3 loop reads CASSLGNPRILDLGYTF. The CDR3 DNA is TGCGCCAGCAGCTTGGGTAACCCCCGTATTTTAGATCTTGGCTACACCTTC.

The rearrangement links TRBV29-1 to TRBJ2-3, with 9 nucleotides matching TRBD2. V trimming: 3 bases; J trimming: 1 base; junction bases outside the gene matches: 8. This CDR3 spans 16 amino acids. CDR1 is SQVTM and CDR2 is ANQGSEA in the germline V gene. Here the CDR3 reads CSVEGPSSGGTDTQYF. Written as DNA, the CDR3 is TGCAGCGTTGAGGGCCCCTCTAGCGGGGGCACAGATACGCAGTATTTT.

This chain connects TRBV7-3 to TRBJ2-5; possible D gene TRBD2, 7 bases. CDR3 size: 16 residues. CDR1 is SGHTA and CDR2 is FQGTGA in the germline V gene. V was pared by 4 bases and J by 5 bases, with 20 bases between. CDR3 nucleotide sequence: TGTGCCAGCAGCTCTTCTGGTTCCGGGGGGCGGGAGACCCAGTACTTC. This sequence encodes CASSSSGSGGRETQYF. Variable domain in full (rest from reference TRBV7-3 and TRBJ2-5): GAGVSQTPSNKVTEKGKYVELRCDPISGHTALYWYRQSLGQGPEFLIYFQGTGAADDSGLPNDRFFAVRPEGSVSTLKIQRTERGDSAVYLCASSSSGSGGRETQYFGPGTRLLVL.

This clone was seen once. The chain joins TRBV19 to TRBJ2-7, with D uncertain. The CDR3 has 12 residues. V lost 0 bases to trimming and J lost 5 bases, with 5 bases between them. Germline V CDR1 and CDR2: LNHDA, SQIVND (reference sequence). The CDR3 DNA sequence: TGTGCCAGTAGTATAGATCCTCACGAGCAGTACTTC. This gives the protein CASSIDPHEQYF.

CDR3 sequence: CASSSNPGLNTDTQYF. CDR3 in DNA: TGTGCCAGCAGCTCTAATCCGGGACTAAACACAGATACGCAGTATTTT. V gene TRBV9 combines with J gene TRBJ2-3; 7 bases agree with TRBD2. The ends lost 4 bases at V and 2 bases at J; junction bases unmatched: 10. The germline CDR1 and CDR2 sequences are SGDLS and YYNGEE. The CDR3 loop spans 16 amino acids.

The chain combines TRBV6-4 with TRBJ2-1, with TRBD1 as a possible D gene (6 bases). V lost 0 bases and J lost 9, with 9 bases in between. The CDR3 has 13 amino acids. Germline V lookup: CDR1 MRHNA, CDR2 SNTAGT. The CDR3 coding sequence is TGTGCCAGCAGTGACTCGAAAGGGGGTGAGCAGTTCTTC. This encodes CASSDSKGGEQFF.

This clone was detected once. The V and J genes are TRBV28 and TRBJ2-7, with D perhaps TRBD1 (6 bases). The V gene's germline CDR1 is MDHEN and CDR2 SYDVKM. CDR3 length: 13 residues. V gave up 6 bases and J gave up 1 base, with 10 bases separating them. The CDR3 region is CASRVTGSYEQYF. CDR3 DNA: TGTGCCAGCAGGGTAACAGGGTCCTACGAGCAGTACTTC.